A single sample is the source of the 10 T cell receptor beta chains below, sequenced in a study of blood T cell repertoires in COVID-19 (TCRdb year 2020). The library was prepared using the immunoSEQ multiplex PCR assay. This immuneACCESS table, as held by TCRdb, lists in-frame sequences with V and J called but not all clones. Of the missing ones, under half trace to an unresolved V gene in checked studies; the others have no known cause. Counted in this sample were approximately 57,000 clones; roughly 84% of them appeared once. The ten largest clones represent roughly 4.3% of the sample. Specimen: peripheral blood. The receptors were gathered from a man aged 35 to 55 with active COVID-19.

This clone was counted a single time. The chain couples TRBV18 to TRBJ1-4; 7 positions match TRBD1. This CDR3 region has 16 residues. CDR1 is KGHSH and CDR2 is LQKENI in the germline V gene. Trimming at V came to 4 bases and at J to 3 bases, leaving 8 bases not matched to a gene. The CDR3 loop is CASSRNHRGSNEKLFF. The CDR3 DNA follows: TGTGCCAGCTCACGAAACCACAGGGGTTCTAATGAAAAACTGTTTTTT.

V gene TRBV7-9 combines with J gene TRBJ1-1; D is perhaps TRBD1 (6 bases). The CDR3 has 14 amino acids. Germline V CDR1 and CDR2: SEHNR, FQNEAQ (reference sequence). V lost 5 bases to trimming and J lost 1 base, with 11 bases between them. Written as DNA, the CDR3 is TGTGCCAGCAGCCCTGGACAGAGGAACACTGAAGCTTTCTTT. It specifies CASSPGQRNTEAFF.

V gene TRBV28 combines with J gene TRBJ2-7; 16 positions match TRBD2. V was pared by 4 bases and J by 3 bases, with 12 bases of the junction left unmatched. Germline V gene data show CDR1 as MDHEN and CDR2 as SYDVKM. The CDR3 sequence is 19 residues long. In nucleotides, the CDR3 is TGTGCCAGCAGTTCGAATACCGGGACTAGCGGGAGGGCCTTCTACGAGCAGTACTTC. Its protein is CASSSNTGTSGRAFYEQYF. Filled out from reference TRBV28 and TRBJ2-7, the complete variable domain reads DVKVTQSSRYLVKRTGEKVFLECVQDMDHENMFWYRQDPGLGLRLIYFSYDVKMKEKGDIPEGYSVSREKKERFSLILESASTNQTSMYLCASSSNTGTSGRAFYEQYFGPGTRLTVT.

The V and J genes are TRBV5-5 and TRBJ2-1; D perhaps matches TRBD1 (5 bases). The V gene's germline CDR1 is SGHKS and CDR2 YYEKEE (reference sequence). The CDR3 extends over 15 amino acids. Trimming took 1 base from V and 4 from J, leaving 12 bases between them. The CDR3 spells CASSLTQGNYNEQFF. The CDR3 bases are TGTGCCAGCAGCTTGACTCAGGGTAATTACAATGAGCAGTTCTTC. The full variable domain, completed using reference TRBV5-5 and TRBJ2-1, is DAGVTQSPTHLIKTRGQQVTLRCSPISGHKSVSWYQQVLGQGPQFIFQYYEKEERGRGNFPDRFSARQFPNYSSELNVNALLLGDSALYLCASSLTQGNYNEQFFGPGTRLTVL.

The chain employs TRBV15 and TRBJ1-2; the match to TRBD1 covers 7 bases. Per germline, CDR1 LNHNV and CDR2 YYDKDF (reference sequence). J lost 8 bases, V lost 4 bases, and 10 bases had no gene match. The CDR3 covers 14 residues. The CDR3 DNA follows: TGTGCCACCAGCAACTCAGGGGCACAGGGGGGCTACACCTTC. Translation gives CATSNSGAQGGYTF.

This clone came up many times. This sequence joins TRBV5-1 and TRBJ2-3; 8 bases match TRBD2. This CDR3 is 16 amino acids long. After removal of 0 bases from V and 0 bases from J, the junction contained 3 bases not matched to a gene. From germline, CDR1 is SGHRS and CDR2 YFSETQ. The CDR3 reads CASSLVLAASTDTQYF. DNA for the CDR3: TGCGCCAGCAGCTTGGTACTAGCGGCTAGCACAGATACGCAGTATTTT.

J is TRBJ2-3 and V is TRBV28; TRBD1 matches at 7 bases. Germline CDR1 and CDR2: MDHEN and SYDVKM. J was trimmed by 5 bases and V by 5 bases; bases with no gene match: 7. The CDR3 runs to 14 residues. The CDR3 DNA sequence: TGTGCCAGCAGTCCCTCTAGGGGGCAAGATACGCAGTATTTT. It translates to CASSPSRGQDTQYF.

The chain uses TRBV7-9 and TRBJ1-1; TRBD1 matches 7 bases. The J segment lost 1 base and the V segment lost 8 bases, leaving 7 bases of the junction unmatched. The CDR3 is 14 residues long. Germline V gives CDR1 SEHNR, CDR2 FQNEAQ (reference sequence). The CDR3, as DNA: TGTGCCAGCCTGAGGGCAGGGGGGAACACTGAAGCTTTCTTT. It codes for CASLRAGGNTEAFF.

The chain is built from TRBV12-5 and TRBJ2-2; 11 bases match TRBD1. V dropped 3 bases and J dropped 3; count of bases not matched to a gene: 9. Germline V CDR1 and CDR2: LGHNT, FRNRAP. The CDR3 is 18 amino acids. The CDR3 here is CASGFSTGQGAYTGELFF. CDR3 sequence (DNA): TGTGCTAGTGGTTTTAGCACCGGACAGGGGGCGTACACCGGGGAGCTGTTTTTT.

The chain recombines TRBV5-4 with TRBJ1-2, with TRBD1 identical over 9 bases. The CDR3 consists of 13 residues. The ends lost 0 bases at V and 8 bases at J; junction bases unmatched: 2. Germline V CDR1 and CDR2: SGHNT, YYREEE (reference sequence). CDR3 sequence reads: CASSLADRGGYTF. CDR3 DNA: TGTGCCAGCAGCTTGGCGGACAGGGGCGGCTACACCTTC.